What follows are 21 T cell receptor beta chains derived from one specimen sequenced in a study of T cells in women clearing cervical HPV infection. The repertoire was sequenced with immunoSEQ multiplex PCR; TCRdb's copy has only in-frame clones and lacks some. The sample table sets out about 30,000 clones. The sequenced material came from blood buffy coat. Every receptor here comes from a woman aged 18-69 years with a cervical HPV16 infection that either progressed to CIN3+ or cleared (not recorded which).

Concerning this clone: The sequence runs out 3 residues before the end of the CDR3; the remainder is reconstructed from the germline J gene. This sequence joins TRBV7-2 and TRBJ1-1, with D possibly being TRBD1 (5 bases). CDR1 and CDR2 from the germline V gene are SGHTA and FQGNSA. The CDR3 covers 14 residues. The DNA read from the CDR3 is TGTGCCAGCAGCTTAGGCGGGGCCCAAGAGACC. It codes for CASSLGGAQET. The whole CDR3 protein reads CASSLGGAQETAFF.

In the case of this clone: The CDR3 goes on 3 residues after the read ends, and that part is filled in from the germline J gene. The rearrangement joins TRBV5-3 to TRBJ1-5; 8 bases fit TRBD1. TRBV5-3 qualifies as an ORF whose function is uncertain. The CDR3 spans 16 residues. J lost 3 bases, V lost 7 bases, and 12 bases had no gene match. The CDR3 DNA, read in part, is TGTGCCAGAGGTCGAAACCGGGACAGGCTCAATCAGCCC. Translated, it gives CARGRNRDRLNQP. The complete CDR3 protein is CARGRNRDRLNQPQHF.

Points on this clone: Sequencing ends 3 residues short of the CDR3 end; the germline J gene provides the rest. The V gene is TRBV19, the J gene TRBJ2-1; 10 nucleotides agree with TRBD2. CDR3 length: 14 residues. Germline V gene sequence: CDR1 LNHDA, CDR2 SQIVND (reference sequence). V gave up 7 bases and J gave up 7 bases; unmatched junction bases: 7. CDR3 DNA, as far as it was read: TGTGCCAGTAACTATCTAGCGGGAGCAAATGAG. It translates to CASNYLAGANE. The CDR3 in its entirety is CASNYLAGANEQFF.

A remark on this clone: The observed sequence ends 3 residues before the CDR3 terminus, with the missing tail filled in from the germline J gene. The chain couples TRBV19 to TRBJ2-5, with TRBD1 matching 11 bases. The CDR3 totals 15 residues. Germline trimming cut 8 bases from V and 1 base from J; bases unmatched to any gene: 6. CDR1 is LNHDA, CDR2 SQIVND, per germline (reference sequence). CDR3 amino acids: CASSTDRGPQETQYF. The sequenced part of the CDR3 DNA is TGTGCCAGTTCCACGGACAGGGGGCCCCAAGAGACC.

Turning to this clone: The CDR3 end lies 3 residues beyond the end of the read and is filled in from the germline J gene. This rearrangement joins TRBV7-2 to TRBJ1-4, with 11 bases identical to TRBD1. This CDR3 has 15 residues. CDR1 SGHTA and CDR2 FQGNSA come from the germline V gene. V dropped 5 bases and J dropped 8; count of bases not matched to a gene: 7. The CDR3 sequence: CASSPRTGGVEKLFF. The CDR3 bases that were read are TGTGCCAGCAGCCCCAGGACAGGGGGCGTCGAAAAA.

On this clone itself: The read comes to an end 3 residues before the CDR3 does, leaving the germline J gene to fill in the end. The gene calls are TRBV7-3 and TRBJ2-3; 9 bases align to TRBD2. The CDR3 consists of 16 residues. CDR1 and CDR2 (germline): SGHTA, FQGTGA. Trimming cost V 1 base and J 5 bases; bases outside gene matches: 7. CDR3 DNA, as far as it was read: TGTGCCAGCAGCTTAAGGGCTAGCGGGGAGGGAGATACG. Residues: CASSLRASGEGDT. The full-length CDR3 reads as CASSLRASGEGDTQYF.

The CDR3 region is CASIPTGAYEQYF. The covered CDR3 bases are TGTGCCAGCATTCCGACAGGGGCCTACGAG. This rearrangement joins TRBV2 to TRBJ2-7; 8 positions match TRBD1. The sequence runs out 3 residues before the end of the CDR3; the remainder is reconstructed from the germline J gene. Germline loops: CDR1 SNHLY, CDR2 FYNNEI. The ends lost 7 bases at V and 2 bases at J; junction bases unmatched: 4. This CDR3 spans 13 amino acids.

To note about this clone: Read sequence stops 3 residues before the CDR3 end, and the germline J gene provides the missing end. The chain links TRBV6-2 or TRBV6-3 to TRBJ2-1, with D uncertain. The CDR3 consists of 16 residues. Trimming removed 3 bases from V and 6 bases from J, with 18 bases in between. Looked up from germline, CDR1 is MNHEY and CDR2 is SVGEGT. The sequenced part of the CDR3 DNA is TGTGCCAGCAGTTATCCTCCCACAGAACAACCCAATGAG. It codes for CASSYPPTEQPNE. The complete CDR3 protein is CASSYPPTEQPNEQFF.

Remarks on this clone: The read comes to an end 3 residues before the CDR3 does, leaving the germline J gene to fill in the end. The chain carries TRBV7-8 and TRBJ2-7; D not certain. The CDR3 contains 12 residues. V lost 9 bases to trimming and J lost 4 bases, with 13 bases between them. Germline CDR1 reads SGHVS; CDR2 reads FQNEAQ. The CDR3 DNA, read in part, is TGTGCCAGTGCACCATTCACTTACGAG. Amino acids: CASAPFTYE. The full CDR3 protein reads CASAPFTYEQYF.

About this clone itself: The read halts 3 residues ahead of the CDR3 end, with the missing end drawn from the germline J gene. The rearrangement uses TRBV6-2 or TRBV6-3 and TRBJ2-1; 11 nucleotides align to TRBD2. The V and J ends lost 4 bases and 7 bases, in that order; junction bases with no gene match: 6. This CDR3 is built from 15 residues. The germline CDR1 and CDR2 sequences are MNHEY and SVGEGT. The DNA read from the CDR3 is TGTGCCAGCAGTTGGCCGGGACTAGCGGTAAATGAG. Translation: CASSWPGLAVNE. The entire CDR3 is CASSWPGLAVNEQFF.

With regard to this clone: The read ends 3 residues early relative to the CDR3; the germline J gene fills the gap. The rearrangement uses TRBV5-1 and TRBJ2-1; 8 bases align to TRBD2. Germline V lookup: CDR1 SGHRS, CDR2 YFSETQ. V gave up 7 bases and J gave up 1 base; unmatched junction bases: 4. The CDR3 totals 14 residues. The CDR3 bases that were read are TGCGCCAGCCATACTAGCGGATCCTACAATGAG. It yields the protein CASHTSGSYNE. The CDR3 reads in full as CASHTSGSYNEQFF.

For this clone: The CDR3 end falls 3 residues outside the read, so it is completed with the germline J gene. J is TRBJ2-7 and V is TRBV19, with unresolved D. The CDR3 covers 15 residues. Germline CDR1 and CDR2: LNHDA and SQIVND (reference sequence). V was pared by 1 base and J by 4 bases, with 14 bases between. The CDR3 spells CASSIGPGKRYEQYF. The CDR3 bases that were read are TGTGCCAGTAGTATAGGGCCAGGTAAGAGGTACGAG.

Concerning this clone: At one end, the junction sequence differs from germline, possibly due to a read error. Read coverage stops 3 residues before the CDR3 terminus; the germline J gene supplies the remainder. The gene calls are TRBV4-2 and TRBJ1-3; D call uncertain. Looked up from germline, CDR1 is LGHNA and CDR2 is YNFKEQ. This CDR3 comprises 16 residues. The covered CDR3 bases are TGCGCCAGCAGCCAAGATTACAGATACTCTGGAAACACC. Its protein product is CASSQDYRYSGNT. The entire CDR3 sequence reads CASSQDYRYSGNTIYF.

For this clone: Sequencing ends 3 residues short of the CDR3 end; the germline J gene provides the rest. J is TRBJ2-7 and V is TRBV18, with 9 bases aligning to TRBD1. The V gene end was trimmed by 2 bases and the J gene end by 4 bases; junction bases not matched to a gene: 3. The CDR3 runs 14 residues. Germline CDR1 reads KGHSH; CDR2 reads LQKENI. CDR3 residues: CASSPLQGAYEQYF. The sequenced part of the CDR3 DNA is TGTGCCAGCTCACCATTACAGGGGGCATACGAG.

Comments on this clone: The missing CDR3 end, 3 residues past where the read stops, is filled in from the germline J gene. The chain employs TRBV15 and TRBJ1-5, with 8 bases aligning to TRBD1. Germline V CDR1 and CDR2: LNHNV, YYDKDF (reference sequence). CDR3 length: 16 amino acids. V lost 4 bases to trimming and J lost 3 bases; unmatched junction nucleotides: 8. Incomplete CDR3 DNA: TGTGCCACCAGCATGAGGACAGGGACGGTCAATCAGCCC. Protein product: CATSMRTGTVNQP. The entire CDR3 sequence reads CATSMRTGTVNQPQHF. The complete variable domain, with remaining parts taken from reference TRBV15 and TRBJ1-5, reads DAMVIQNPRYQVTQFGKPVTLSCSQTLNHNVMYWYQQKSSQAPKLLFHYYDKDFNNEADTPDNFQSRRPNTSFCFLDIRSPGLGDTAMYLCATSMRTGTVNQPQHFGDGTRLSIL.

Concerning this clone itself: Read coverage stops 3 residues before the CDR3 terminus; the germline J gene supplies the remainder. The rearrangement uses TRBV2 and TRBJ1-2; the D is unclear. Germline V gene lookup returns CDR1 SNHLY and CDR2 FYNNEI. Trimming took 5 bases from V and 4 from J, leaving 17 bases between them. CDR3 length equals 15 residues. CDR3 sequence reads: CASSPQAGVGYGYTF. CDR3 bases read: TGTGCCAGCAGTCCCCAAGCCGGGGTGGGCTATGGC.

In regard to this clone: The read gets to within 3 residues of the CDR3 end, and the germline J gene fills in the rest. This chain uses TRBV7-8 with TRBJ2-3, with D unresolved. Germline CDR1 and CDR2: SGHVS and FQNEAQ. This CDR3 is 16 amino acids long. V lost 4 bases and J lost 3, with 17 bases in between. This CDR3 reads CASSSSFLDSTDTQYF. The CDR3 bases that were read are TGTGCCAGCAGCTCATCCTTCCTCGACTCGACAGATACG.

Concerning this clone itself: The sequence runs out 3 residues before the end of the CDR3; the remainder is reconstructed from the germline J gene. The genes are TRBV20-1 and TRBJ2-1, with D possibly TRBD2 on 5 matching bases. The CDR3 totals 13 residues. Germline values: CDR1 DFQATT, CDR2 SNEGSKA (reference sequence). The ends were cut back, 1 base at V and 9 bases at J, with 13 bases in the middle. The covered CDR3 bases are TGCAGTGCTAGAGGGAGGCTTAGCCCTGAG. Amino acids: CSARGRLSPE. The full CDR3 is CSARGRLSPEQFF.

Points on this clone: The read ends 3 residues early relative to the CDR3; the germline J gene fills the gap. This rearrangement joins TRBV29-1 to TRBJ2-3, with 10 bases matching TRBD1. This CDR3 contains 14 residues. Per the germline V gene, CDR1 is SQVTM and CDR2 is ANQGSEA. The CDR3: CSVEVPDRGSTQYF. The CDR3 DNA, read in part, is TGCAGCGTTGAAGTACCGGACAGGGGGAGCACG.

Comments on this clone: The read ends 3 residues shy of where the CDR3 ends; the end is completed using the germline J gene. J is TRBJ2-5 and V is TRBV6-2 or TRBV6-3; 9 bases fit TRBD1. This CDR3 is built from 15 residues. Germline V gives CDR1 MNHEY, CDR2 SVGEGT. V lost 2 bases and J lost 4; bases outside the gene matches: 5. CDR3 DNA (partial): TGTGCCAGCAGTTACGTGGACAGGGGAGGAGAGACC. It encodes CASSYVDRGGET. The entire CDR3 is CASSYVDRGGETQYF.

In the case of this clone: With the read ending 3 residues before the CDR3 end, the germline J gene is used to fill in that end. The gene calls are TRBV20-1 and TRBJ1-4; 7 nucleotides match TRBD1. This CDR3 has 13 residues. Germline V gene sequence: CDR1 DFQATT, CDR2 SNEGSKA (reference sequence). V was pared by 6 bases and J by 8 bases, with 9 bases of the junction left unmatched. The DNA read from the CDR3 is TGCAGTGCCCTTAAGGGGGCTGGGGAAAAA. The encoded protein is CSALKGAGEK. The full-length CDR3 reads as CSALKGAGEKLFF.